This record concerns one TCR beta chain sequence. TCRdb keeps only in-frame clones here, not all; method: immunoSEQ multiplex PCR. The data contain about 80,000 clones, about 92% of them singletons. These data come from a study of technical replicates of blood from several donors. Deletions cut 7 bases from V and 1 base from J, with 13 bases between. This CDR3 region has 15 residues. The germline gives CDR1 SGHVS, CDR2 FQNEAQ. The TCR sequence derives from a human donor in good health. The chain is built from TRBV7-8 and TRBJ2-2, with D perhaps TRBD1 (6 bases). Sequences were obtained from T cells isolated from PBMCs. The CDR3 sequence is CASTLMGQNTGELFF. The CDR3 DNA reads TGTGCCAGCACCCTCATGGGACAGAACACCGGGGAGCTGTTTTTT.